This T cell receptor (beta chain) was identified in a study of cytomegalovirus exposure and HLA in healthy donors. The table lists this clone with a count of one. The germline V gene has CDR1 LNHDA and CDR2 SQIVND (reference sequence). Trimming removed 5 bases from V and 8 bases from J; junction bases left unmatched: 9. There are 16 residues in the CDR3. The repertoire was sequenced with immunoSEQ multiplex PCR; TCRdb's copy has only in-frame clones and lacks some. The sample consists of about 140,000 clones, 88% of them appearing once. The TCR originated in a woman in her late teens or twenties in good health and CMV-seropositive. Sample: PBMCs. The V and J genes are TRBV19 and TRBJ2-1; 13 bases are a match to TRBD2. The CDR3 DNA reads as TGTGCCAGTAGTTTCGGACTAGCGGGAGCTCTCGATGAGCAGTTCTTC. Translation gives CASSFGLAGALDEQFF.